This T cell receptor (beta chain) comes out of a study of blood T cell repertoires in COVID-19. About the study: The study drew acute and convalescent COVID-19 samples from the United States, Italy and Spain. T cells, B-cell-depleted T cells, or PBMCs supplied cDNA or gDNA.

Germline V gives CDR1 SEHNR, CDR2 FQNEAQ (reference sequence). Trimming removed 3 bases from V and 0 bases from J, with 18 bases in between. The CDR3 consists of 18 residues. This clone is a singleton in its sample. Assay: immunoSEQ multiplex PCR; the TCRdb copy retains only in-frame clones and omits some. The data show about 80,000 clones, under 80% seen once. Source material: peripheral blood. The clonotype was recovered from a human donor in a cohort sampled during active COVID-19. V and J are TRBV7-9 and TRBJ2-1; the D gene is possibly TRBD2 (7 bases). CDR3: CASSFPEGGGSSYNEQFF. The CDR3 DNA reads TGTGCCAGCAGCTTCCCCGAAGGGGGGGGGAGCTCCTACAATGAGCAGTTCTTC.